Detailed here is one T cell receptor (beta chain). CDR3 and TCR beta VDJ profiling relied on a genomic DNA template. From the reads, TCRdb called clonotypes with MiXCR, one entry per CDR3 protein. Of 180,000 or so distinct CDR3 sequences listed, approximately 45% were seen once; the top ten hold around 3%. The data stem from a study of CD8+CD57+ T cells in acquired aplastic anemia. Sequencing was carried out using sorted CD4+, CD8+, or CD8+CD57+ T cells (not recorded which) from PBMCs. The source of this sequence is a human donor in good health.

The CDR3, as DNA: TGTGCCTGGAGTCTAGGACTAGTAGGTCCCGGGGAGCTGTTTTTT. It specifies CAWSLGLVGPGELFF. The chain combines TRBV30 with TRBJ2-2; 7 bases agree with TRBD2. V was clipped by 2 bases and J by 6 bases; unmatched bases: 9. The CDR3 loop spans 15 amino acids. Germline V gives CDR1 GTSNPN, CDR2 SVGIG (reference sequence).